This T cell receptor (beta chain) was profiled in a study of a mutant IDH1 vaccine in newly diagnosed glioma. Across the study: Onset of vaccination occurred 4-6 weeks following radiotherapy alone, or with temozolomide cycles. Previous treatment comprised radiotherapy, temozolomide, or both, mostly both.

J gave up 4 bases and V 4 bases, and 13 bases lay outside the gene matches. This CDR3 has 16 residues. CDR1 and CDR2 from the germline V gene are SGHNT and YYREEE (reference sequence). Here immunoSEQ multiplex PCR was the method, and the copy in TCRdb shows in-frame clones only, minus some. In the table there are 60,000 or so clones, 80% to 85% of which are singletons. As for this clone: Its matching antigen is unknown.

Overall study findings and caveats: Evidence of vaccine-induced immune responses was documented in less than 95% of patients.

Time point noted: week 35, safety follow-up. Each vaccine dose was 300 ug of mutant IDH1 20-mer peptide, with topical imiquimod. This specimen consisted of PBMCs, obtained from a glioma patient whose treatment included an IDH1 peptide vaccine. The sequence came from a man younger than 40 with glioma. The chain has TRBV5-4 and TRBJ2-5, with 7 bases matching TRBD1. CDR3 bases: TGTGCCAGCAGCGTGGAATATAGGGGGCTAGGAGAGACCCAGTACTTC. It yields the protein CASSVEYRGLGETQYF.